The source of this T cell receptor beta chain is a study of blood T cell repertoires in COVID-19. Libraries were prepared by immunoSEQ multiplex PCR; TCRdb keeps only in-frame clonotypes and omits some of them. Counted here are some 85,000 clones, over 65% occurring once; the ten biggest clones make up over 40%. This CDR3 has 11 amino acids. CDR1 and CDR2 (germline): SNHLY, FYNNEI. V lost 4 bases, J lost 5 bases, and 6 bases lay in between. The rearrangement uses TRBV2 and TRBJ2-7; no definite D call. Sequenced sample: peripheral blood. The clonotype was recovered from a human donor in a cohort sampled during active COVID-19. The CDR3, as DNA: TGTGCCAGCAGTGTACTGAACGAGCAGTACTTC. Translated, it gives CASSVLNEQYF.